This T cell receptor (beta chain) was recovered during a study of shared clonotypes between healthy human individuals. Sequencing was performed with immunoSEQ multiplex PCR; in TCRdb, only in-frame clones are kept and a portion is missing. Of roughly 1,500,000 clones listed, approximately 98.5% are singletons. Per germline, CDR1 SQVTM and CDR2 ANQGSEA. J was trimmed by 4 bases and V by 3 bases; bases with no gene match: 3. The CDR3 is 16 residues long. The TCR originated in a man younger than 45 in good health. The chain recombines TRBV29-1 with TRBJ2-1, with 16 bases matching TRBD2. Sequenced material: naive CD4+ T cells sorted from blood. Subset denoted: CD45RA+ positively selected. The CDR3 sequence is CSVDSGLAGGYNEQFF. In nucleotides, the CDR3 is TGCAGCGTTGACTCGGGACTAGCGGGAGGGTACAATGAGCAGTTCTTC.